This TCR beta chain was retrieved from a study of neurological immune-mediated disorders. In this sample, this clonotype turned up many times. Its specificity is not known. Synthesis of cDNA was carried out by template-switch 5'RACE. The reaction used 10-nucleotide random UMIs. TCRdb re-analysed the 5' RACE reads in MiXCR, keeping a single row per CDR3 protein. The sample records about 53,000 distinct CDR3 sequences, roughly 8% being singletons. Specified time point: longitudinal time-point 3. The study's findings and limits: None of the CDR3 amino acid sequences in expanded clones turned up in more than one subject, which points to private repertoires in all groups.

This sequence originates from a woman between 40 and 50 years old in good health. Source material: PBMCs.

This CDR3 is CASSQGQAGNSPLHF. For the CDR3, the DNA is TGCGCCAGCAGCCAGGGACAGGCTGGCAATTCACCCCTCCACTTT. The chain links TRBV4-3 to TRBJ1-6, with 8 bases lining up with TRBD1. Trimming cost V 3 bases and J 7 bases; bases outside gene matches: 5. Germline assignment: CDR1 LGHNA and CDR2 YSLEER. The CDR3 loop spans 15 amino acids.